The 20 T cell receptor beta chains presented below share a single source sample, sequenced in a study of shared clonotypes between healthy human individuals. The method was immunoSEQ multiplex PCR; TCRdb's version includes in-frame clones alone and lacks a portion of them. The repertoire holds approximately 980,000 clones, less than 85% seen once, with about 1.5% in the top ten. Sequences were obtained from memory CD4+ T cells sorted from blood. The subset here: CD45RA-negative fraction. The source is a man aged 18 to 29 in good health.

CDR3 sequence (DNA): TGTGCCAGCAGCTTAGTGGGGGTGGCTTTCTTT. Protein product: CASSLVGVAFF. The V call is TRBV7-2, the J call TRBJ1-1; TRBD1 is a possible D gene (5 bases). Trimming took off 1 base at V and 11 bases at J, with 8 bases between the two ends. This CDR3 has 11 residues. The germline V gene has CDR1 SGHTA and CDR2 FQGNSA.

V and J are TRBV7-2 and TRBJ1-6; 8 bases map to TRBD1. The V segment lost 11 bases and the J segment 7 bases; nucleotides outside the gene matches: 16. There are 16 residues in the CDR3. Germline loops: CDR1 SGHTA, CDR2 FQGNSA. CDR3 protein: CALPGQEGQRNSPLHF. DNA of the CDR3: TGTGCCCTCCCGGGACAGGAGGGGCAGCGGAATTCACCCCTCCACTTT.

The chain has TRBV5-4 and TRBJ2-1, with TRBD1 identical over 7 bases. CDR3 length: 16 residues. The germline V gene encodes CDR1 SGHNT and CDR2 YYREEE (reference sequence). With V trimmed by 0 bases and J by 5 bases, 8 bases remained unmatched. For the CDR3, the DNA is TGTGCCAGCAGCTTGGCTGGACAGGTCGACGACAATGAGCAGTTCTTC. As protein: CASSLAGQVDDNEQFF.

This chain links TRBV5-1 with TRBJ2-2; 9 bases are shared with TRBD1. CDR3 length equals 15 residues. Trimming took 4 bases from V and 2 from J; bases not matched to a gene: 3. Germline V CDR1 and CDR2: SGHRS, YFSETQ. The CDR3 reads CASSAGQGNTGELFF. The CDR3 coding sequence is TGCGCCAGCAGCGCGGGACAGGGTAACACCGGGGAGCTGTTTTTT.

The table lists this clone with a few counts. CDR3 DNA: TGTGCCATCGGACTAGCGGAAGAGACCCAGTACTTC. As protein: CAIGLAEETQYF. V usage is TRBV10-3 and J usage is TRBJ2-5; the match to TRBD2 covers 10 bases. From germline, CDR1 is ENHRY and CDR2 SYGVKD. Trimming at V came to 8 bases and at J to 3 bases, leaving 0 bases not matched to a gene. This CDR3 has 12 amino acids.

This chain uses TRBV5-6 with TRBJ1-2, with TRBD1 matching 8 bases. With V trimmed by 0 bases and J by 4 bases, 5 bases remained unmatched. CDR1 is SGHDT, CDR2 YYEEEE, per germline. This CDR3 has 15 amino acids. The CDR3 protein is CASSLADRGSYGYTF. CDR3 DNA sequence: TGTGCCAGCAGCTTGGCTGACAGGGGAAGCTATGGCTACACCTTC.

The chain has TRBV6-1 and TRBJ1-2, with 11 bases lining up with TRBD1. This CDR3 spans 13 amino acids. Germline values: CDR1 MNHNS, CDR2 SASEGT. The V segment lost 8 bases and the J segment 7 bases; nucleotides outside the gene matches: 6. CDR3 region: CASDPDRGLGYTF. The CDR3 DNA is TGTGCCAGCGACCCGGACAGGGGGCTTGGCTACACCTTC.

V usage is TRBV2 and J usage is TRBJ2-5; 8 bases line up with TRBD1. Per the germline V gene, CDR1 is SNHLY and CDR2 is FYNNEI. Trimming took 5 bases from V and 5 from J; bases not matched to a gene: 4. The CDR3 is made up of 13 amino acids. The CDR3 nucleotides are TGTGCCAGCAGTTCGGACAGGGTTGAGACCCAGTACTTC. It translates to CASSSDRVETQYF.

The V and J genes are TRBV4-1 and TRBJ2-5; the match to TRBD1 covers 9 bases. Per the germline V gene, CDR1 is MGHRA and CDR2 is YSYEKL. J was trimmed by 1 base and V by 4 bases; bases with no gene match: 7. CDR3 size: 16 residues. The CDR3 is CASSPRTGVAQETQYF. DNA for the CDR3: TGCGCCAGCAGCCCCCGGACAGGGGTGGCCCAAGAGACCCAGTACTTC.

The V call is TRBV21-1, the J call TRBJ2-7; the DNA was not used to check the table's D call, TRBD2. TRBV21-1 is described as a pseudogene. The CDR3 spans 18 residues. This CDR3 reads CASPPTTSGRTDSDEQYF. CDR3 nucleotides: TGTGCCAGCCCCCCAACTACTAGCGGGAGAACTGATTCGGACGAGCAGTACTTC.

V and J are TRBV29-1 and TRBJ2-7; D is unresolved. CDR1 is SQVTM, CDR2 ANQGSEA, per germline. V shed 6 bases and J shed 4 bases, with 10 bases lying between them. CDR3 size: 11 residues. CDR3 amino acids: CSVRSSYEQYF. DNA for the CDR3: TGCAGCGTCCGTTCTTCGTACGAGCAGTACTTC.

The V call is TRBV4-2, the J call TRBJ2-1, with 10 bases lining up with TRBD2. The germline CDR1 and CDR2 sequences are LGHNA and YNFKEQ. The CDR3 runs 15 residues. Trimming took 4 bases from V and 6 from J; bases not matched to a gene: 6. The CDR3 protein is CASSPSTSGSNEQFF. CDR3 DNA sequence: TGTGCCAGCAGCCCCTCGACTAGCGGGTCCAATGAGCAGTTCTTC.

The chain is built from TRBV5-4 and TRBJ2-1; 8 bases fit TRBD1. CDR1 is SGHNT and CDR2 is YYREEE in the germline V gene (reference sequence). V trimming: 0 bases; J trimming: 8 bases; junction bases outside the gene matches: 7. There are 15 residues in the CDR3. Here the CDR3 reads CASSLGQGAQYEQFF. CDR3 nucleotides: TGTGCCAGCAGCTTGGGGCAGGGGGCTCAGTATGAGCAGTTCTTC.

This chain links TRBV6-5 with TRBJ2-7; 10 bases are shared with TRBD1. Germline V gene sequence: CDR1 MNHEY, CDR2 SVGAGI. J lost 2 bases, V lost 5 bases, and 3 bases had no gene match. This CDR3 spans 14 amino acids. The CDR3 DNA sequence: TGTGCCAGCAGTGCCGGGACAGGGGCCTACGAGCAGTACTTC. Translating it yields CASSAGTGAYEQYF.

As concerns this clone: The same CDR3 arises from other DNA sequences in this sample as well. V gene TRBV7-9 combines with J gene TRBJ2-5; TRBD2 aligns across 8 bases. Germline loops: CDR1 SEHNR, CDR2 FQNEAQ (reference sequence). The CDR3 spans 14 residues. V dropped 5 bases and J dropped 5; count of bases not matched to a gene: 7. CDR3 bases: TGTGCCAGCAGCCCGCGACTAGCGCCGGAGACCCAGTACTTC. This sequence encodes CASSPRLAPETQYF.

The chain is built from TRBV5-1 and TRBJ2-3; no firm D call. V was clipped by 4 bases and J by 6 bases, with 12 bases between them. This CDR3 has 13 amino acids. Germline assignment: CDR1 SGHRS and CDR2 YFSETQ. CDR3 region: CASSPRELDTQYF. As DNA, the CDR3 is TGCGCCAGCAGCCCTCGAGAGTTGGATACGCAGTATTTT.

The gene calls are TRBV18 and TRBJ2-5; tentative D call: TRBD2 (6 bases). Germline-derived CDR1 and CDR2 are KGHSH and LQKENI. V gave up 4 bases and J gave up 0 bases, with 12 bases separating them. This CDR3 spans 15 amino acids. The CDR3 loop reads CASSREAGYQETQYF. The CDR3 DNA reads TGTGCCAGCTCACGGGAGGCGGGGTACCAAGAGACCCAGTACTTC.

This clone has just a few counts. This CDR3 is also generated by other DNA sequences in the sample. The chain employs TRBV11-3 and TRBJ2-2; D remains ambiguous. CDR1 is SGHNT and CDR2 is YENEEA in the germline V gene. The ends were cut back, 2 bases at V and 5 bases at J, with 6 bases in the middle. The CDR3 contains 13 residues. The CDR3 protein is CASSLLRTGELFF. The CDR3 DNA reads TGTGCCAGCAGCTTACTGCGAACCGGGGAGCTGTTTTTT.

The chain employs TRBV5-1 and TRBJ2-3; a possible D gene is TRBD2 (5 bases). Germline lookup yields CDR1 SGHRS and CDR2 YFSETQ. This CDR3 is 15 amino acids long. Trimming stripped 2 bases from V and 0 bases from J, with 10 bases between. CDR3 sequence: CASSFGSGSTDTQYF. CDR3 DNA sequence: TGCGCCAGCAGCTTCGGCAGCGGTAGCACAGATACGCAGTATTTT.

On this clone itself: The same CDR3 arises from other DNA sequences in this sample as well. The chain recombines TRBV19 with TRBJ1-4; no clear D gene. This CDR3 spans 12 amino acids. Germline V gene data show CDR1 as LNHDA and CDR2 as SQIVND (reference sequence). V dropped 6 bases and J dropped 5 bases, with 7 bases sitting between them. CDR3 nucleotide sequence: TGTGCCAGTAGGGTTGGAAATGAAAAACTGTTTTTT. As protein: CASRVGNEKLFF.